This TCR beta chain is from a study of blood T cell repertoires in COVID-19. Whole-study context: COVID-19 samples collected from the United States, Italy and Spain covered acute and convalescent phases. The cDNA or gDNA used as material had been derived from T cells, B-cell-depleted T cells, or PBMCs.

CDR3 length: 14 amino acids. V trimming: 7 bases; J trimming: 3 bases; junction bases outside the gene matches: 6. The germline V gene encodes CDR1 MNHEY and CDR2 SVGEGT. Authors' methods: Estimation of nucleated cell counts relied on the amplification of reference gene primers. TCRdb's copy holds only in-frame clones and misses some; the assay was immunoSEQ multiplex PCR. V, J and clone size derive from that table, while D and trimming were established from the DNA sequence. Of about 150,000 clones in the sample, 75% to 90% were seen once. The source of this sequence is a man at least 80 years old with acute or convalescent COVID-19. The sample comprised peripheral blood. This chain uses TRBV6-2 or TRBV6-3 with TRBJ2-5, with 9 bases aligning to TRBD1. CDR3 nucleotide sequence: TGTGCCAGCACCCCCGGGACAGGGAAAGAGACCCAGTACTTC. Encoded protein: CASTPGTGKETQYF.